This T cell receptor beta chain stems from a study of T-cell memory formation after mild COVID-19. With respect to this clonotype: What it recognizes is unknown.

Study findings and constraints: Cross-reactive memory seemingly joined, as some responding clones were found in pre-infection memory. Contracting CD4+ clones were located mainly in CM and EM, and CD8+ clones in EMRA. There was a balanced CD4/CD8 profile in clones contracting day 15 to 85, and later expanders leaned CD4+.

MiXCR, applied by TCRdb to the 5' RACE reads, yields one record per CDR3 protein. Found here are 400,000 to 500,000 distinct CDR3 sequences, 15% to 20% of them singletons; the top ten hold around a fifth. V lost 0 bases to trimming and J lost 4 bases, with 7 bases between them. Germline assignment: CDR1 SGDLS and CDR2 YYNGEE. CDR3 length: 14 residues. This clonotype originated in a man younger than 30 who had mild COVID-19 (a few samples of this study predate the infection). Cell type and time point are not known. The specimen sequenced was PBMCs or a T cell subset sorted from them (not recorded which). The chain joins TRBV9 to TRBJ2-2, with no clear D. CDR3 in amino acids: CASSVVASTGELFF. The DNA of the CDR3 is TGTGCCAGCAGCGTAGTTGCTAGCACCGGGGAGCTGTTTTTT.